Shown below are 19 T cell receptor beta chains from a single sample sequenced in a study of T cell responses to AZD1222 COVID-19 vaccine. Produced via immunoSEQ multiplex PCR; TCRdb's table is partial and in-frame only. The table records some 130,000 clones, roughly 89% of them present only once. The source material was peripheral blood, sampled on day 0 of AZD1222 vaccination. The receptors here all came from an adult in good health.

The gene calls are TRBV18 and TRBJ2-2; 7 nucleotides match TRBD2. V was clipped by 3 bases and J by 2 bases; unmatched bases: 3. CDR3 length equals 15 residues. Germline-derived CDR1 and CDR2 are KGHSH and LQKENI. CDR3: CASSPSGVNTGELFF. CDR3 DNA: TGTGCCAGCTCACCGAGCGGGGTTAACACCGGGGAGCTGTTTTTT. Full variable domain (remainder filled in from reference TRBV18 and TRBJ2-2): NAGVMQNPRHLVRRRGQEARLRCSPMKGHSHVYWYRQLPEEGLKFMVYLQKENIIDESGMPKERFSAEFPKEGPSILRIQQVVRGDSAAYFCASSPSGVNTGELFFGEGSRLTVL.

The V call is TRBV27, the J call TRBJ2-2, with D maybe TRBD2 (6 bases). The CDR3 sequence is 13 residues long. V lost 4 bases and J lost 5, with 8 bases in between. The V gene's germline CDR1 is MNHEY and CDR2 SMNVEV (reference sequence). CDR3 loop: CASSSGRTGELFF. CDR3 sequence (DNA): TGTGCCAGCAGTTCAGGGAGGACCGGGGAGCTGTTTTTT.

This clone is classed as medium-sized. J is TRBJ2-5 and V is TRBV4-3; 12 nucleotides match TRBD2. CDR3 size: 16 residues. The junction had 4 bases not matched to a gene; V was cut back by 0 bases and J by 5 bases. CDR1 and CDR2 (germline): LGHNA, YSLEER. The CDR3 DNA sequence: TGCGCCAGCAGCCAAGATTGGGGACTAGCGGGCGAGACCCAGTACTTC. Translating gives CASSQDWGLAGETQYF.

The sample holds one count of this clone. The rearrangement uses TRBV5-5 and TRBJ2-2; D tentatively fits TRBD1 or TRBD2 (5 bases each). CDR3 length: 18 amino acids. Trimming removed 2 bases from V and 1 base from J, with 18 bases in between. Germline V gene sequence: CDR1 SGHKS, CDR2 YYEKEE (reference sequence). The CDR3 nucleotides are TGTGCCAGCAGCTTTCCCCACGCCAGGGAGATGAACACCGGGGAGCTGTTTTTT. Translated: CASSFPHAREMNTGELFF.

The V gene is TRBV20-1, the J gene TRBJ1-6, with D uncertain. There are 13 residues in the CDR3. Trimming shortened V by 3 bases and J by 9 bases, and 12 bases separated the two germline ends. CDR1 and CDR2 from the germline V gene are DFQATT and SNEGSKA (reference sequence). CDR3 DNA sequence: TGCAGTGCTAGTGGGCAGAAGCCTTCACCCCTCCACTTT. Its translation is CSASGQKPSPLHF.

The chain employs TRBV30 and TRBJ1-2, with D hard to call. Between the trimmed V and J ends, which lost 0 bases and 3 bases, there was a span of 11 bases. The CDR3 sequence is 14 residues long. Germline CDR1 reads GTSNPN; CDR2 reads SVGIG (reference sequence). The CDR3 region is CAWSVPGQYYGYTF. The DNA for the CDR3 is TGTGCCTGGAGTGTACCCGGGCAGTACTATGGCTACACCTTC.

The chain employs TRBV5-4 and TRBJ1-1; TRBD1 is a possible D gene (5 bases). V lost 0 bases to trimming and J lost 1 base, with 16 bases between them. The CDR3 contains 17 residues. Germline loops: CDR1 SGHNT, CDR2 YYREEE (reference sequence). The CDR3 bases are TGTGCCAGCAGCTTGGGTTGGGGGGAACTCAAGAACACTGAAGCTTTCTTT. Translated: CASSLGWGELKNTEAFF.

CDR3 in DNA: TGTGCCAGCAGCTTAGTCTGGTCCGCAACACAAAACTATGGCTACACCTTC. It specifies CASSLVWSATQNYGYTF. V is TRBV7-2 and J is TRBJ1-2; D is unresolved. CDR1 SGHTA and CDR2 FQGNSA come from the germline V gene. V lost 1 base, J lost 2 bases, and 17 bases lay in between. The CDR3 extends over 17 amino acids.

This clone was detected once. This rearrangement joins TRBV3-1 (or the pseudogene TRBV3-2) to TRBJ2-2; tentative D call: TRBD2 (5 bases). This CDR3 region has 14 residues. Germline V gives CDR1 LGHDT, CDR2 YNNKEL (reference sequence). V gave up 10 bases and J gave up 0 bases, with 12 bases separating them. The CDR3 DNA reads as TGTGCCACCGGGGAGACACCGAACACCGGGGAGCTGTTTTTT. Translating it yields CATGETPNTGELFF.

The chain joins TRBV14 to TRBJ2-7; TRBD1 aligns across 7 bases. The CDR3 runs to 15 residues. The trim removed 5 bases at V and 1 base at J, leaving 8 bases unmatched. Germline CDR1 is SGHDN and CDR2 is FVKESK. The CDR3 DNA is TGTGCCAGCAGCTTTTCCTCGGGACAGTCCTACGAGCAGTACTTC. This translates into CASSFSSGQSYEQYF.

The V call is TRBV5-1, the J call TRBJ1-4, with D maybe TRBD1 (5 bases). The CDR3 runs to 16 residues. The V and J ends lost 0 bases and 3 bases respectively, with 12 bases between them. CDR1 and CDR2 from the germline V gene are SGHRS and YFSETQ. The CDR3 bases are TGCGCCAGCAGCTTGGAGGGGTGGAGGTCTAATGAAAAACTGTTTTTT. This encodes CASSLEGWRSNEKLFF.

The chain couples TRBV7-3 to TRBJ2-3; D might be TRBD1 or TRBD2, each matching 6 bases. With 2 bases removed from V and 3 bases from J, the gap between germline ends came to 15 bases. Germline V gene lookup returns CDR1 SGHTA and CDR2 FQGTGA. The CDR3 spans 16 residues. Written as DNA, the CDR3 is TGTGCCAGCAGCTTAGGCCCCGGGGGCGGGACAGATACGCAGTATTTT. Translation: CASSLGPGGGTDTQYF.

This rearrangement joins TRBV7-2 to TRBJ1-5; D gene ambiguous. The ends were cut back, 1 base at V and 3 bases at J, with 10 bases in the middle. Germline-derived CDR1 and CDR2 are SGHTA and FQGNSA. The CDR3 is 15 residues long. CDR3 coding DNA: TGTGCCAGCAGCTTAGGAGCTGGACCCAATCAGCCCCAGCATTTT. Protein sequence: CASSLGAGPNQPQHF.

The chain is built from TRBV6-5 and TRBJ2-7; perhaps TRBD1 as D (6 bases). Germline CDR1 MNHEY, CDR2 SVGAGI. The CDR3 covers 12 residues. V lost 6 bases and J 6 bases, leaving 12 bases between the germline ends. The CDR3: CASSPDSAEQYF. The CDR3 coding sequence is TGTGCCAGCAGCCCGGACAGCGCCGAGCAGTACTTC.

The chain links TRBV3-1 (or the pseudogene TRBV3-2) to TRBJ1-3; D uncertain. The V and J ends lost 0 bases and 4 bases respectively, with 10 bases between them. The germline V gene encodes CDR1 LGHDT and CDR2 YNNKEL (reference sequence). The CDR3 is 15 residues long. The CDR3 spells CASSQEGRSGNTIYF. The CDR3 bases are TGTGCCAGCAGCCAAGAGGGCCGTTCCGGAAACACCATATATTTT.

V and J are TRBV6-1 and TRBJ2-2, with a possible D match to TRBD1 (5 bases). The length of the CDR3 is 14 residues. The ends were cut back, 2 bases at V and 3 bases at J, with 7 bases in the middle. Looked up from germline, CDR1 is MNHNS and CDR2 is SASEGT. CDR3 protein: CASSEQGDTGELFF. CDR3 nucleotide sequence: TGTGCCAGCAGTGAACAGGGCGACACCGGGGAGCTGTTTTTT.

The V call is TRBV10-1, the J call TRBJ2-7, with D perhaps given as TRBD1 or TRBD2 (5 bases each). Trimming removed 6 bases at V and 2 bases at J, with 17 bases between. The V gene's germline CDR1 is WNHNN and CDR2 SYGVQD (reference sequence). The CDR3 consists of 15 residues. DNA of the CDR3: TGCGCCAGCAGCATTCAACCCGGGGCTACCTACGAGCAGTACTTC. It is translated as CASSIQPGATYEQYF.

The chain carries TRBV7-2 and TRBJ2-3; D remains ambiguous. CDR1 SGHTA and CDR2 FQGNSA come from the germline V gene. With 0 bases removed from V and 3 bases from J, the gap between germline ends came to 1 base. The CDR3 totals 12 residues. CDR3 amino acids: CASSLATDTQYF. DNA of the CDR3: TGTGCCAGCAGCTTAGCTACAGATACGCAGTATTTT.

The CDR3 nucleotides are TGTGCCAGCACCCAACAGGGACAAACTGAAGCTTTCTTT. This encodes CASTQQGQTEAFF. V and J are TRBV5-6 and TRBJ1-1; tentative D call: TRBD1 (6 bases). The germline gives CDR1 SGHDT, CDR2 YYEEEE. V shed 6 bases and J shed 5 bases, with 14 bases lying between them. The CDR3 has 13 amino acids.